These 18 T cell receptor beta chains came from one sample sequenced in a study of blood T cell repertoires in COVID-19. Sequenced by immunoSEQ multiplex PCR; TCRdb stores in-frame clones only, minus some. The sample shows 490,000 or so clones, roughly 90% of them seen only once. The sample taken for sequencing was PBMCs or T cells enriched from blood (not recorded which). These receptors came from a woman aged 40 to 50 who had recovered from COVID-19.

The chain joins TRBV12-3 or TRBV12-4 to TRBJ1-1; tentatively, D is TRBD1 (5 bases). CDR3 size: 12 residues. The V gene lost 5 bases and the J gene lost 10 bases, with 14 bases spanning the gap. The CDR3 DNA reads TGTGCCAGCAGTACCGGGACTCCCGGAGCTTTCTTT. It encodes CASSTGTPGAFF.

This clone was detected a few times. The rearrangement uses TRBV7-9 and TRBJ1-1, with no clear D. Trimming cost V 4 bases and J 0 bases, with 3 bases left between them. CDR1 and CDR2 from the germline V gene are SEHNR and FQNEAQ (reference sequence). The CDR3 length is 12 residues. CDR3 loop: CASSWLNTEAFF. Here the CDR3 DNA reads TGTGCCAGCAGCTGGCTGAACACTGAAGCTTTCTTT.

Regarding this clone: Additional DNA sequences in this sample encode the identical CDR3. This chain uses TRBV6-5 with TRBJ1-2, with TRBD1 as a possible D gene (6 bases). The CDR3 is 14 amino acids. Trimming took off 3 bases at V and 2 bases at J, with 10 bases between the two ends. CDR1 and CDR2 from the germline V gene are MNHEY and SVGAGI. This CDR3 reads CASSYSGGNYGYTF. The CDR3 DNA is TGTGCCAGCAGTTATTCGGGGGGCAACTATGGCTACACCTTC.

To note about this clone: The identical CDR3 is also encoded by other nucleotide sequences in the sample. This chain uses TRBV12-3 or TRBV12-4 with TRBJ1-1; D not resolved. This CDR3 comprises 13 residues. The V and J ends lost 6 bases and 0 bases respectively, with 8 bases between them. CDR3 region: CASSLYMNTEAFF. The CDR3, as DNA: TGTGCCAGCAGCTTGTACATGAACACTGAAGCTTTCTTT.

DNA for the CDR3: TGTGCCAGCAGCTACAGGGTTCTTGAGACCCAGTACTTC. This gives the protein CASSYRVLETQYF. The chain is built from TRBV28 and TRBJ2-5, with D possibly TRBD1 on 6 matching bases. Trimming stripped 6 bases from V and 5 bases from J, with 13 bases between. From germline, CDR1 is MDHEN and CDR2 SYDVKM. The CDR3 extends over 13 amino acids. The whole variable domain, filled in from reference TRBV28 and TRBJ2-5, reads DVKVTQSSRYLVKRTGEKVFLECVQDMDHENMFWYRQDPGLGLRLIYFSYDVKMKEKGDIPEGYSVSREKKERFSLILESASTNQTSMYLCASSYRVLETQYFGPGTRLLVL.

The chain joins TRBV7-9 to TRBJ1-3; a possible D gene is TRBD1 (6 bases). The CDR3 length is 15 residues. From germline, CDR1 is SEHNR and CDR2 FQNEAQ (reference sequence). V dropped 2 bases and J dropped 4 bases, with 12 bases sitting between them. Written as DNA, the CDR3 is TGTGCCAGCAGCTTAATGCAGGGGCCAGGAAACACCATATATTTT. Protein: CASSLMQGPGNTIYF.

This sequence joins TRBV19 and TRBJ1-2, with a weak D call TRBD1 (5 bases). CDR1 is LNHDA and CDR2 is SQIVND in the germline V gene (reference sequence). The CDR3 runs 15 residues. V shed 0 bases and J shed 4 bases, with 12 bases lying between them. The CDR3 coding sequence is TGTGCCAGTAGTATAGACGAGCGGGGGGGCTATGGCTACACCTTC. Translation: CASSIDERGGYGYTF.

V gene TRBV19 combines with J gene TRBJ2-7, with 10 bases lining up with TRBD1. Per germline, CDR1 LNHDA and CDR2 SQIVND (reference sequence). This CDR3 has 15 residues. V was pared by 3 bases and J by 6 bases, with 8 bases of the junction left unmatched. CDR3 DNA: TGTGCCAGTAGTATCGGGGGGACAGGGGTGTTCGAGCAGTACTTC. Amino acids: CASSIGGTGVFEQYF.

The chain joins TRBV20-1 to TRBJ1-1; TRBD1 matches at 7 bases. The germline gives CDR1 DFQATT, CDR2 SNEGSKA (reference sequence). V shed 3 bases and J 8 bases; nucleotides not matched to a gene: 3. This CDR3 is built from 11 residues. CDR3 loop: CSARGTVEAFF. CDR3 DNA: TGCAGTGCTAGGGGGACAGTGGAAGCTTTCTTT.

The gene calls are TRBV29-1 and TRBJ1-2, with 10 positions matching TRBD1. V trimming: 7 bases; J trimming: 6 bases; junction bases outside the gene matches: 17. CDR1 SQVTM and CDR2 ANQGSEA come from the germline V gene. This CDR3 has 16 amino acids. Here the CDR3 reads CSASLSGTGEVHGYTF. The CDR3, as DNA: TGCAGCGCCTCCTTAAGCGGGACAGGGGAGGTGCATGGCTACACCTTC.

The J gene is TRBJ1-2, the V gene TRBV7-2; 9 nucleotides line up with TRBD1. Trimming removed 5 bases from V and 8 bases from J; junction bases left unmatched: 12. The CDR3 extends over 15 amino acids. Germline V lookup: CDR1 SGHTA, CDR2 FQGNSA. CDR3 in amino acids: CASSPGTGGAGGYTF. In DNA, the CDR3 is TGTGCCAGCAGCCCTGGCACAGGGGGCGCTGGGGGCTACACCTTC.

This clone was seen a few times. The chain carries TRBV4-1 and TRBJ1-2; D not certain. This CDR3 spans 14 amino acids. V lost 0 bases and J 3 bases, leaving 8 bases between the germline ends. In germline, CDR1 is MGHRA, CDR2 YSYEKL. Here the CDR3 reads CASSQDRFYYGYTF. DNA of the CDR3: TGCGCCAGCAGCCAAGATCGGTTCTACTATGGCTACACCTTC.

The V call is TRBV6-2 or TRBV6-3, the J call TRBJ2-5, with D tentatively TRBD2 (5 bases). V lost 0 bases to trimming and J lost 2 bases, with 13 bases between them. This CDR3 comprises 16 residues. Germline CDR1 MNHEY, CDR2 SVGEGT. The CDR3 sequence is CASSYSFATGQETQYF. CDR3 coding DNA: TGTGCCAGCAGTTACTCGTTCGCGACGGGACAAGAGACCCAGTACTTC.

This chain connects TRBV6-6 to TRBJ2-3; D unclear. This CDR3 has 12 residues. The V gene's germline CDR1 is MNHNY and CDR2 SVGAGI (reference sequence). V was trimmed by 0 bases and J by 5 bases, leaving 3 bases between them. The CDR3 nucleotides read TGTGCCAGCAGTTACTCGAGAGATACGCAGTATTTT. It yields the protein CASSYSRDTQYF.

The chain links TRBV25-1 to TRBJ2-7, with TRBD2 as a possible D gene (6 bases). Trimming removed 2 bases from V and 2 bases from J, with 7 bases in between. Germline CDR1 MGHDK, CDR2 SYGVNS. The CDR3 spans 13 residues. The DNA for the CDR3 is TGTGCCAGCAGTGAAGCGGGGACCTACGAGCAGTACTTC. Translating gives CASSEAGTYEQYF.

The chain carries TRBV24-1 and TRBJ2-1; no reliable D call. The CDR3 loop spans 11 amino acids. Trimming left V 1 base short and J 15 bases short, with 9 bases between. Per the germline V gene, CDR1 is KGHDR and CDR2 is SFDVKD. For the CDR3, the DNA is TGTGCCACCAGTGATTTTAATAGTTTGTTCTTC. It yields the protein CATSDFNSLFF.

The chain uses TRBV19 and TRBJ1-1; perhaps TRBD1 as D (5 bases). This CDR3 region has 13 residues. The germline gives CDR1 LNHDA, CDR2 SQIVND (reference sequence). The V end was cut by 7 bases, the J end by 3 bases, with 12 bases between. The CDR3 bases are TGTGCCAGTAAGGAGGGGACCCACACTGAAGCTTTCTTT. Protein: CASKEGTHTEAFF.

V usage is TRBV18 and J usage is TRBJ2-7; TRBD1 is a possible D gene (6 bases). CDR1 is KGHSH and CDR2 is LQKENI in the germline V gene. Trimming removed 8 bases from V and 2 bases from J, with 13 bases in between. The CDR3 is 13 amino acids. The CDR3 reads CASRFGGAYEQYF. CDR3 DNA: TGTGCCAGCAGATTTGGGGGCGCCTACGAGCAGTACTTC.